This T cell receptor (beta chain) derives from a study of T-cell reconstitution after alpha-beta-depleted transplantation in children. CDR1 is MNHEY, CDR2 SVGEGT, per germline. This CDR3 spans 15 amino acids. The ends were cut back, 6 bases at V and 1 base at J, with 12 bases in the middle. The TCRbeta library incorporated unique molecular identifiers. TCRdb called the PCR reads again in MiXCR, with one record for every CDR3 protein. Of about 350,000 distinct CDR3 sequences listed, 10% to 15% are singletons. This clonotype came up a few times. The receptor was isolated from a human donor who donated a stem cell graft to a child with Fanconi anemia. This sequence joins TRBV6-2 or TRBV6-3 and TRBJ2-2; D possibly corresponds to TRBD1 (5 bases). The specimen was PBMCs, collected from the stem cell graft. The CDR3 DNA reads as TGTGCCAGCAGAGTACATGACAGGAACACCGGGGAGCTGTTTTTT. It encodes CASRVHDRNTGELFF.